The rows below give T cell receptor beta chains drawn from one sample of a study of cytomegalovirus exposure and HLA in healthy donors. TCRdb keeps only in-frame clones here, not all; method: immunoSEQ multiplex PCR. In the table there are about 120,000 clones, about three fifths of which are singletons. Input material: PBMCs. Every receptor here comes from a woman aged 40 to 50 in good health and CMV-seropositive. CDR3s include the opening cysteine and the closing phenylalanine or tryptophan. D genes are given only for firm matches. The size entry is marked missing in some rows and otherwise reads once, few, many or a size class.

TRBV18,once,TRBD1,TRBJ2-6,CASSPIGQGFSSGANVLPF,TGTGCCAGCTCACCCATAGGACAGGGATTTAGCTCTGGGGCCAACGTCCTGCCTTTC
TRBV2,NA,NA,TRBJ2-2,CASSELGLRNTGELFF,TGTGCCAGCAGTGAATTGGGACTTCGGAACACCGGGGAGCTGTTTTTT
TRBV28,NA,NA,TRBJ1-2,CASSFGQGSYGYTF,TGTGCCAGCAGTTTTGGCCAGGGGTCCTATGGCTACACCTTC
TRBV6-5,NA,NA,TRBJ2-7,CASRSGPRRDEQYF,TGTGCCAGCAGATCCGGGCCCAGGAGGGACGAGCAGTACTTC
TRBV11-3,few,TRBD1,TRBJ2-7,CASSLVGTGGYEQYF,TGTGCCAGCAGCTTAGTCGGGACAGGGGGCTACGAGCAGTACTTC
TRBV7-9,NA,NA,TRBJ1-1,CASSFSGASTEAFF,TGTGCCAGCAGCTTCTCTGGGGCGTCCACTGAAGCTTTCTTT
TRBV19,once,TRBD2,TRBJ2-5,CASSIRLAGEYETQYF,TGTGCCAGTAGTATCCGACTAGCGGGAGAGTATGAGACCCAGTACTTC
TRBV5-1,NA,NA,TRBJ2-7,CASSFGLSGSSYEQYF,TGCGCCAGCAGCTTCGGTCTCTCAGGTAGCTCCTACGAGCAGTACTTC
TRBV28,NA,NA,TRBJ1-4,CASNPGSNEKLFF,TGTGCCAGCAACCCCGGGAGCAATGAAAAACTGTTTTTT
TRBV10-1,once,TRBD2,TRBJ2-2,CASSDGSGGSTGELFF,TGCGCCAGCAGTGACGGTTCGGGAGGGAGCACCGGGGAGCTGTTTTTT
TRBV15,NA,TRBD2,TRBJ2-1,CATSREGGRLNNEQFF,TGTGCCACCAGCAGAGAGGGCGGGAGGCTCAACAATGAGCAGTTCTTC
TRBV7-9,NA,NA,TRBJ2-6,CASSFYASSGANVLTF,TGTGCCAGCAGCTTCTATGCGAGCTCTGGGGCCAACGTCCTGACTTTC
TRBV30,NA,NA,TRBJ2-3,CAWVVAGTDTQYF,TGTGCCTGGGTGGTAGCGGGCACAGATACGCAGTATTTT
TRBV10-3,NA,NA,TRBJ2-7,CAISESPGLASYEQYF,TGTGCCATCAGTGAGTCCCCCGGACTGGCTTCCTACGAGCAGTACTTC
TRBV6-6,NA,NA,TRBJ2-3,CASSSTSTDTQYF,TGTGCCAGCAGTTCGACTAGCACAGATACGCAGTATTTT
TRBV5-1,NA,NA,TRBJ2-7,CASSFRQGGSDEQYF,TGCGCCAGCAGCTTCAGACAGGGAGGCAGCGACGAGCAGTACTTC